This TCR beta chain was sequenced in a study of Ad26.COV2.S vaccination and SARS-CoV-2 variants. Across the study: The authors gave Ad26.COV2.S intramuscularly, either once or twice 56 days apart. Study-wide results and caveats: Substantial breadth was reportedly displayed by spike-specific CD8+ and CD4+ T cell responses after vaccination.

Profiled with immunoSEQ multiplex PCR; TCRdb holds only in-frame clones, not every one. The data show about 350,000 clones, with approximately 84% seen just once and 3% to 4% held by the top ten. Trimming at V came to 3 bases and at J to 8 bases, leaving 6 bases not matched to a gene. From germline, CDR1 is MNHEY and CDR2 SMNVEV (reference sequence). This CDR3 has 15 amino acids. Regarding this clone: Its specificity is unknown.

Treatment indicated: 15 to 20 received Ad26.COV2.S at low or high dose, single or two shots; about 5 received placebo; per-sample allocation not given. Specimen acquisition occurred on day 63 following the initial vaccine or placebo injection. Donor was an adult aged 18-55 years in Boston. V usage is TRBV27 and J usage is TRBJ2-4; 11 bases are shared with TRBD2. Material: peripheral blood, obtained in a trial of Ad26.COV2.S vaccine versus placebo. The TCR was taken from a person aged 18-65 years who received the Ad26.COV2.S COVID-19 vaccine or a placebo. CDR3 nucleotides: TGTGCCAGCAGTTTTCTAGCGGGGGGACGGGACATTCAGTACTTC. This translates into CASSFLAGGRDIQYF.